The 11 T cell receptor beta chains presented below share a single source sample, sequenced in a study of blood T cell repertoires in COVID-19. Measured with immunoSEQ multiplex PCR; TCRdb has only the in-frame clones, and not every one. The table has some 270,000 clones, about 90% seen once. The source material was PBMCs or T cells enriched from blood (not recorded which). These receptors all come from a woman under 40 with acute COVID-19.

The CDR3, as DNA: TGTGCCAGCAGTTCAATTAGTCATCGGTACAATGAGCAGTTCTTC. It yields the protein CASSSISHRYNEQFF. The V and J genes are TRBV7-9 and TRBJ2-1, with D unresolved. Trimming cost V 6 bases and J 4 bases, with 16 bases left between them. CDR1 and CDR2 from the germline V gene are SEHNR and FQNEAQ (reference sequence). The CDR3 is 15 amino acids. Using reference TRBV7-9 and TRBJ2-1 for the parts outside the CDR3, the full variable domain is DTGVSQNPRHKITKRGQNVTFRCDPISEHNRLYWYRQTLGQGPEFLTYFQNEAQLEKSRLLSDRFSAERPKGSFSTLEIQRTEQGDSAMYLCASSSISHRYNEQFFGPGTRLTVL.

The table lists this clone with a count of one. This sequence joins TRBV28 and TRBJ2-3, with 11 positions matching TRBD1. The junction had 8 bases not matched to a gene; V was cut back by 4 bases and J by 5 bases. CDR1 is MDHEN and CDR2 is SYDVKM in the germline V gene. CDR3 length: 16 amino acids. DNA of the CDR3: TGTGCCAGCAGTTCCCCCGGGACAGGGGGAGGAGATACGCAGTATTTT. Translated: CASSSPGTGGGDTQYF.

The table lists this clone with a few counts. The chain is built from TRBV19 and TRBJ2-1; 8 nucleotides line up with TRBD2. The CDR3 length is 13 residues. The J segment lost 8 bases and the V segment lost 6 bases, leaving 6 bases of the junction unmatched. Germline loops: CDR1 LNHDA, CDR2 SQIVND (reference sequence). The CDR3 here is CASRPAGDHEQFF. Here the CDR3 DNA reads TGTGCCAGTAGACCAGCGGGAGACCATGAGCAGTTCTTC.

V is TRBV6-5 and J is TRBJ2-7, with TRBD1 matching over 9 bases. The trim removed 2 bases at V and 2 bases at J, leaving 4 bases unmatched. The CDR3 covers 15 residues. Germline V gene lookup returns CDR1 MNHEY and CDR2 SVGAGI. The CDR3 nucleotides read TGTGCCAGCAGTTACACCGGGACAGGGACCTACGAGCAGTACTTC. Its translation: CASSYTGTGTYEQYF.

The CDR3 region is CASSLGLAGDNEQFF. The CDR3 DNA sequence: TGTGCCAGCAGTTTAGGACTAGCGGGAGACAATGAGCAGTTCTTC. V usage is TRBV28 and J usage is TRBJ2-1, with 13 bases matching TRBD2. The germline gives CDR1 MDHEN, CDR2 SYDVKM. This CDR3 region has 15 residues. With V trimmed by 2 bases and J by 5 bases, 0 bases remained unmatched. The full variable domain, its missing parts supplied by reference TRBV28 and TRBJ2-1, is DVKVTQSSRYLVKRTGEKVFLECVQDMDHENMFWYRQDPGLGLRLIYFSYDVKMKEKGDIPEGYSVSREKKERFSLILESASTNQTSMYLCASSLGLAGDNEQFFGPGTRLTVL.

The chain uses TRBV3-1 (or the pseudogene TRBV3-2) and TRBJ2-3; tentative D call: TRBD1 (6 bases). The germline V and J ends were trimmed by 6 bases and 0 bases, with 10 bases remaining between them. This CDR3 contains 14 residues. Per the germline V gene, CDR1 is LGHDT and CDR2 is YNNKEL (reference sequence). DNA of the CDR3: TGTGCCAGCAGTCACCAGGGGAGCACAGATACGCAGTATTTT. This sequence encodes CASSHQGSTDTQYF.

The V gene is TRBV6-5, the J gene TRBJ1-2, with D maybe TRBD1 (5 bases). Per germline, CDR1 MNHEY and CDR2 SVGAGI. This CDR3 contains 14 residues. The V end was cut by 0 bases, the J end by 4 bases, with 9 bases between. CDR3 nucleotides: TGTGCCAGCAGTTACTCTAGGGGAAGCTATGGCTACACCTTC. This gives the protein CASSYSRGSYGYTF.

This chain uses TRBV5-6 with TRBJ2-7; 9 positions match TRBD1. The CDR3 contains 15 residues. Germline V gives CDR1 SGHDT, CDR2 YYEEEE. Losses at the gene ends were 0 bases for V and 0 bases for J; bases not matched to a gene: 1. CDR3 amino acids: CASSLAGQGSYEQYF. CDR3 nucleotides: TGTGCCAGCAGCTTGGCGGGACAGGGCTCCTACGAGCAGTACTTC.

The chain joins TRBV5-1 to TRBJ2-2, with 13 bases aligning to TRBD2. Germline loops: CDR1 SGHRS, CDR2 YFSETQ. CDR3 length: 18 residues. With V trimmed by 0 bases and J by 0 bases, 2 bases remained unmatched. CDR3 residues: CASSLGLAGGPNTGELFF. DNA for the CDR3: TGCGCCAGCAGCTTGGGACTAGCGGGAGGACCGAACACCGGGGAGCTGTTTTTT.

The rearrangement uses TRBV7-8 and TRBJ2-7; 8 nucleotides align to TRBD2. The CDR3 runs to 15 residues. In germline, CDR1 is SGHVS, CDR2 FQNEAQ. Trimming cost V 5 bases and J 4 bases; bases outside gene matches: 10. CDR3: CASSPRVAGLYEQYF. Written as DNA, the CDR3 is TGTGCCAGCAGCCCCCGGGTAGCGGGATTATACGAGCAGTACTTC.

The genes are TRBV11-3 and TRBJ2-7, with 7 nucleotides matching TRBD1. J was trimmed by 3 bases and V by 4 bases; bases with no gene match: 9. CDR1 SGHNT and CDR2 YENEEA come from the germline V gene. This CDR3 is built from 15 residues. CDR3 nucleotide sequence: TGTGCCAGCAGCTATACAGGGGACGGACGCTACGAGCAGTACTTC. Encoded protein: CASSYTGDGRYEQYF.